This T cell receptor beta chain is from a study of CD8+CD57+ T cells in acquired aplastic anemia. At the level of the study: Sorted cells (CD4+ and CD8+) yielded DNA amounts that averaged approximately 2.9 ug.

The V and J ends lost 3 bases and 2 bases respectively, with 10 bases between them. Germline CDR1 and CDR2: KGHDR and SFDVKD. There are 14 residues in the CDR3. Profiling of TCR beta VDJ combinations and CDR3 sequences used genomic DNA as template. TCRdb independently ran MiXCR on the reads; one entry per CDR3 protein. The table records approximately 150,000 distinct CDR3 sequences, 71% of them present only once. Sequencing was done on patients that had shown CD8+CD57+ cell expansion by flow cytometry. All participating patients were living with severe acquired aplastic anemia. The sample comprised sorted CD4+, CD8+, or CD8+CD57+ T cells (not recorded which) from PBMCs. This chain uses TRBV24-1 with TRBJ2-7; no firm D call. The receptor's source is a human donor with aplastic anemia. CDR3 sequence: CATSDPDIPYEQYF. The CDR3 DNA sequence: TGTGCCACCAGTGATCCTGACATCCCCTACGAGCAGTACTTC.